These T cell receptor beta chains were read from a single sample in a study of T cells in Graves' hyperthyroidism and ophthalmopathy. TCRdb used MiXCR to reprocess the multiplex PCR reads, holding one entry per CDR3 protein. The table has a few hundred thousand distinct CDR3 sequences, less than 25% seen once. The sequenced sample consisted of blood. The source of these receptors is a man aged 18 to 30 with Graves' hyperthyroidism. CDR3s include the opening cysteine and the closing phenylalanine or tryptophan. A D gene is named only where the DNA matches it firmly. For some rows the clone size is stated as once, few or many, or as a class when expanded; others skip it.

D gene: TRBD1; V gene: TRBV4-1; clone size: NA; J gene: TRBJ1-5; CDR3 protein: CASSQDTGGGPQHF; CDR3 DNA: TGCGCCAGCAGCCAAGATACAGGGGGAGGGCCCCAGCATTTT
D gene: NA; V gene: TRBV12-3/TRBV12-4; clone size: many; J gene: TRBJ2-7; CDR3 protein: CASSLYLVGGEQYF; CDR3 DNA: TGTGCCAGCAGTCTATACTTGGTGGGAGGCGAGCAGTACTTC
D gene: NA; V gene: TRBV4-1; clone size: NA; J gene: TRBJ1-2; CDR3 protein: CASSQPRTGNYGYTF; CDR3 DNA: TGCGCCAGCAGCCAGCCCAGAACAGGGAACTATGGCTACACCTTC
D gene: NA; V gene: TRBV29-1; clone size: many; J gene: TRBJ2-4; CDR3 protein: CSVGTGAQKGIQYF; CDR3 DNA: TGCAGCGTTGGTACAGGAGCCCAAAAAGGGATTCAGTACTTC
D gene: NA; V gene: TRBV2; clone size: many; J gene: TRBJ2-7; CDR3 protein: CASSDDRISYEQYF; CDR3 DNA: TGTGCCAGCAGTGACGACAGGATTTCCTACGAGCAGTACTTC
D gene: TRBD1; V gene: TRBV6-5; clone size: many; J gene: TRBJ1-1; CDR3 protein: CASSYDTGADTEAFF; CDR3 DNA: TGTGCCAGCAGTTACGATACAGGGGCCGACACTGAAGCTTTCTTT
D gene: NA; V gene: TRBV7-8; clone size: many; J gene: TRBJ2-7; CDR3 protein: CASSLSAGSEQYF; CDR3 DNA: TGTGCCAGCAGCCTTTCCGCAGGGTCCGAGCAGTACTTC
D gene: NA; V gene: TRBV12-3/TRBV12-4; clone size: NA; J gene: TRBJ1-1; CDR3 protein: CACSFTRNTEAFF; CDR3 DNA: TGTGCCTGCAGTTTTACAAGGAACACTGAAGCTTTCTTT
D gene: NA; V gene: TRBV2; clone size: few; J gene: TRBJ1-5; CDR3 protein: CASSAQGSNPPQHF; CDR3 DNA: TGTGCCAGCAGTGCCCAGGGGTCGAATCCCCCCCAGCATTTT
D gene: NA; V gene: TRBV7-8; clone size: many; J gene: TRBJ2-2; CDR3 protein: CASSLFGELFF; CDR3 DNA: TGTGCCAGCAGCTTATTCGGGGAGCTGTTTTTT
D gene: TRBD1; V gene: TRBV12-3/TRBV12-4; clone size: NA; J gene: TRBJ2-5; CDR3 protein: CASSGTGIGGGETQYF; CDR3 DNA: TGTGCCAGCAGTGGCACCGGGATAGGGGGCGGGGAGACCCAGTACTTC
D gene: TRBD1; V gene: TRBV28; clone size: many; J gene: TRBJ1-1; CDR3 protein: CASSQQGGQNTEAFF; CDR3 DNA: TGTGCCAGCAGTCAACAGGGGGGACAGAACACTGAAGCTTTCTTT
D gene: NA; V gene: TRBV3-1; clone size: few; J gene: TRBJ2-2; CDR3 protein: CASSEEGSYTGELFF; CDR3 DNA: TGTGCCAGCAGCGAAGAGGGTTCCTACACCGGGGAGCTGTTTTTT
D gene: NA; V gene: TRBV27; clone size: many; J gene: TRBJ1-5; CDR3 protein: CASRKQGLLSNQPQHF; CDR3 DNA: TGTGCCAGCAGGAAACAGGGACTCTTGAGCAATCAGCCCCAGCATTTT
D gene: TRBD1; V gene: TRBV28; clone size: many; J gene: TRBJ1-1; CDR3 protein: CASSRQGGGNTEAFF; CDR3 DNA: TGTGCCAGCAGTCGACAGGGGGGTGGGAACACTGAAGCTTTCTTT
D gene: TRBD1; V gene: TRBV5-6; clone size: NA; J gene: TRBJ1-1; CDR3 protein: CASSLMGQGTTEAFF; CDR3 DNA: TGTGCCAGCAGCTTGATGGGACAGGGCACCACTGAAGCTTTCTTT
D gene: NA; V gene: TRBV20-1; clone size: few; J gene: TRBJ2-7; CDR3 protein: CSARQAQSYEQYF; CDR3 DNA: TGCAGTGCCCGACAGGCTCAGTCGTACGAGCAGTACTTC
D gene: NA; V gene: TRBV5-1; clone size: many; J gene: TRBJ1-2; CDR3 protein: CASKGDGFNYGYTF; CDR3 DNA: TGCGCCAGCAAGGGGGACGGCTTTAACTATGGCTACACCTTC
D gene: TRBD1; V gene: TRBV4-2; clone size: many; J gene: TRBJ2-7; CDR3 protein: CASSQAGTGYEQYF; CDR3 DNA: TGTGCCAGCAGCCAAGCCGGGACAGGGTACGAGCAGTACTTC
D gene: NA; V gene: TRBV20-1; clone size: NA; J gene: TRBJ1-5; CDR3 protein: CSGQGDSNQPQHF; CDR3 DNA: TGCAGTGGGCAAGGGGATAGCAATCAGCCCCAGCATTTT
D gene: TRBD2; V gene: TRBV9; clone size: NA; J gene: TRBJ2-5; CDR3 protein: CASSVGGAGGVETQYF; CDR3 DNA: TGTGCCAGCAGCGTAGGAGGAGCGGGGGGGGTAGAGACCCAGTACTTC
D gene: NA; V gene: TRBV12-3/TRBV12-4; clone size: many; J gene: TRBJ1-1; CDR3 protein: CASSPLHGEAFF; CDR3 DNA: TGTGCCAGCAGTCCCCTCCACGGAGAAGCTTTCTTT
D gene: TRBD2; V gene: TRBV6-1; clone size: NA; J gene: TRBJ2-2; CDR3 protein: CAATAIAGGPGELFF; CDR3 DNA: TGTGCCGCAACCGCCATAGCGGGGGGGCCCGGGGAGCTGTTTTTT
D gene: NA; V gene: TRBV27; clone size: few; J gene: TRBJ2-7; CDR3 protein: CASSYGSGTYEQYF; CDR3 DNA: TGTGCCAGCAGCTATGGTTCCGGAACATACGAGCAGTACTTC
D gene: NA; V gene: TRBV29-1; clone size: many; J gene: TRBJ1-1; CDR3 protein: CSVEEGMSTEAFF; CDR3 DNA: TGCAGCGTTGAAGAGGGCATGAGCACTGAAGCTTTCTTT